This TCR beta chain was identified in a study of blood T cell repertoires in COVID-19. In Cohort 3, a recovered donor had either two negative PCRs, clearance, or symptom resolution. Under the authors' procedure: Nucleated cell number was recorded as an estimate derived from reference gene primer amplification. Sequenced by immunoSEQ multiplex PCR; TCRdb stores in-frame clones only, minus some. V and J calls and clone size are those listed in that table; D and trimming were worked out from the DNA. The table lists 150,000 to 200,000 clones, 85% to 90% of them singletons. The CDR3 runs 12 residues. The V and J ends lost 6 bases and 6 bases, in that order; junction bases with no gene match: 4. Germline CDR1 reads MNHEY; CDR2 reads SMNVEV (reference sequence).

This clonotype was obtained from a middle-aged man who had recovered from COVID-19. Sample: PBMCs or T cells enriched from blood (not recorded which). The chain employs TRBV27 and TRBJ1-2; the match to TRBD1 covers 7 bases. Written as DNA, the CDR3 is TGTGCCAGCAGAGAAGGGGGCCATGGCTACACCTTC. Translating gives CASREGGHGYTF.